The rows below give T cell receptor beta chains drawn from one sample of a study of identical twins. Each CDR3 protein is one row after TCRdb ran MiXCR on the 5' RACE reads. The sample carries about 570,000 distinct CDR3 sequences, more than 9% recorded once. The sample was also linked to a second study, of yellow fever vaccine responses in identical twins.

Material for sequencing was PBMCs. The source is a woman between 18 and 29 years old in good health. The CDR3 runs from the conserved cysteine through the conserved F or W. A D gene is named only where the DNA matches it firmly. Not all rows give a size; the values are once, few, many and, for expanded clones, a class.

v_call	d_call	j_call	clone_size	cdr3_nt	cdr3_aa
TRBV4-2	-	TRBJ2-2	-	TGTGCCAGCAGCCAAGGAGGGGGGGAAAACACCGGGGAGCTGTTTTTT	CASSQGGGENTGELFF
TRBV3-1	TRBD2	TRBJ2-3	-	TGTGCCACCACCCCCCTCGCTAGCGGGGGCCTCACAGATACGCAGTATTTT	CATTPLASGGLTDTQYF
TRBV12-3/TRBV12-4	-	TRBJ2-3	few	TGTGCCAGCAAGGCGGGGCGGAGCACAGATACGCAGTATTTT	CASKAGRSTDTQYF
TRBV30	-	TRBJ2-7	-	TGTGCCTGGAGTGACAGGGATGAGCAGTACTTC	CAWSDRDEQYF
TRBV29-1	TRBD1	TRBJ2-7	-	TGCAGCGTTGCAGACAGGGAGACGTACGAGCAGTACTTC	CSVADRETYEQYF
TRBV6-5	-	TRBJ1-3	many	TGTGCCAGCGGAGGTGACACCATATATTTT	CASGGDTIYF
TRBV10-3	-	TRBJ1-6	many	TGTGCCATCAGTGACTCTCGGGGCCTTGATTCACCCCTCCACTTT	CAISDSRGLDSPLHF
TRBV4-2	-	TRBJ2-1	-	TGTGCCAGCAGCCAAGATAGGCTAGCAGCGCCGTTCTTC	CASSQDRLAAPFF
TRBV12-3/TRBV12-4	TRBD1	TRBJ2-5	few	TGTGCCAGCAGTTTACCCGGACAGGGGGCTTCCGGGACCCAGTACTTC	CASSLPGQGASGTQYF
TRBV24-1	-	TRBJ2-2	few	TGTGCCACCAGTGATTTGTCGGACAACCCAGCAGGGGAGCTGTTTTTT	CATSDLSDNPAGELFF
TRBV13	TRBD1	TRBJ2-7	few	TGTGCCAGCAGCTTCAGGTCACCGGGACAGGGCCACGAGCAGTACTTC	CASSFRSPGQGHEQYF
TRBV9	TRBD1	TRBJ1-1	few	TGTGCCAGCAGCGGACAGGGGGCCCGGACTGAAGCTTTCTTT	CASSGQGARTEAFF
TRBV19	-	TRBJ2-5	many	TGTGCCAGTAGACAACAGGAGGGGACCCAGTACTTC	CASRQQEGTQYF
TRBV24-1	-	TRBJ2-1	-	TGTGCCACCAGTGACCTGGGGACGATTGAGCAGTTCTTC	CATSDLGTIEQFF
TRBV5-1	TRBD1	TRBJ2-7	few	TGCGCCAGCGGACAGGGGGCGGGAGAGCAGTACTTC	CASGQGAGEQYF
TRBV11-2	-	TRBJ1-2	few	TGTGCCAGCAGCCCCCGATACACCGGCTATGGCTACACCTTC	CASSPRYTGYGYTF
TRBV27	TRBD1	TRBJ1-4	-	TGTGCCAGCAGTTCCGTGACAGGGGGGCCGGGGAGACTGTTTTTT	CASSSVTGGPGRLFF
TRBV4-1	-	TRBJ2-7	many	TGCGCCAGCAGCCAAGATACGGTTGCAGGCTCCTACGAGCAGTACTTC	CASSQDTVAGSYEQYF
TRBV20-1	-	TRBJ2-7	-	TGCAGTGCTAGAGCTCCGCCAATGAGCTCCTACGAGCAGTACTTC	CSARAPPMSSYEQYF
TRBV12-3/TRBV12-4	-	TRBJ2-7	few	TGTGCCAGCAGTTTTAAGACCGCACCCTCCTACGAGCAGTACTTC	CASSFKTAPSYEQYF
TRBV9	-	TRBJ1-1	many	TGTGCCAGCAGCGTAGACGGGTTTAAGTCGACTGAAGCTTTCTTT	CASSVDGFKSTEAFF
TRBV12-3/TRBV12-4	-	TRBJ2-2	many	TGTGCCAGCAGTTTATCAGGGAAGTACGCTGGGGAGCTGTTTTTT	CASSLSGKYAGELFF
TRBV12-3/TRBV12-4	TRBD1	TRBJ2-3	few	TGTGCCAGCAGTTCCCTCAGGGGGCGCACAGATACGCAGTATTTT	CASSSLRGRTDTQYF
TRBV14	-	TRBJ1-3	-	TGTGCCAGCAGCATCTGTGAGACTGGAAACACCATATATTTT	CASSICETGNTIYF
TRBV7-2	TRBD2	TRBJ2-5	-	TGTGCCAGCAGCCTTTCGGGACTAGCGGGGGGGACCCAGTACTTC	CASSLSGLAGGTQYF
TRBV5-1	-	TRBJ2-1	-	TGCGCCAGCAGCCCCGCCCAGGTACCTTCCTACAATGAGCAGTTCTTC	CASSPAQVPSYNEQFF
TRBV12-3/TRBV12-4	TRBD2	TRBJ2-3	few	TGTGCCAGCAGTCTCAGACTCGCCGCGGGAGGGGGGACGCAGTATTTT	CASSLRLAAGGGTQYF
TRBV5-6	TRBD2	TRBJ2-1	many	TGTGCCAGCAGGACTGCCGCACCGGGACTAGGCCAGTTCTTC	CASRTAAPGLGQFF
TRBV5-1	TRBD2	TRBJ2-1	many	TGCGCCAGCAGCTTGGGGGGACTAGGGGTCTATGAGCAGTTCTTC	CASSLGGLGVYEQFF
TRBV7-9	TRBD2	TRBJ2-7	few	TGTGCCAGCAGCTCGGGACTAGCGGACTACGAGCAGTACTTC	CASSSGLADYEQYF
TRBV4-3	TRBD2	TRBJ2-1	many	TGCGCCAGCAGCCAAGCGACTAGCGGGGGGTACAATGAGCAGTTCTTC	CASSQATSGGYNEQFF
TRBV7-3	-	TRBJ2-1	many	TGTGCCAGCAGCTTAATTGGCTATAACAATGAGCAGTTCTTC	CASSLIGYNNEQFF
TRBV12-3/TRBV12-4	-	TRBJ1-1	few	TGTGCCAGCAGTATGACAGGGAACACTGAAGCTTTCTTT	CASSMTGNTEAFF
TRBV7-9	-	TRBJ2-7	few	TGTGCCAGCAGCTCCCGGGACGCCTCCTACGAGCAGTACTTC	CASSSRDASYEQYF
TRBV7-2	-	TRBJ2-1	many	TGTGCCAGCAGCCCACCCGGTGGTTACAATGAGCAGTTCTTC	CASSPPGGYNEQFF
TRBV10-3	-	TRBJ2-7	-	TGTGCCATCAGTGCTGCCAACCTGAGAGACGAGCAGTACTTC	CAISAANLRDEQYF
TRBV9	-	TRBJ2-3	few	TGTGCCAGCAGCGACGGGGATCTGCACCCAGATACGCAGTATTTT	CASSDGDLHPDTQYF
TRBV7-8	-	TRBJ1-1	-	TGTGCCAGCAGCTTAGCCGGGACACCTAACACTGAAGCTTTCTTT	CASSLAGTPNTEAFF
TRBV12-3/TRBV12-4	TRBD2	TRBJ2-1	many	TGTGCCAGCAGAGCGGGACTAGCGGGCAATGAGCAGTTCTTC	CASRAGLAGNEQFF
TRBV7-9	-	TRBJ1-1	few	TGTGCCAGCAGCTTAGCCTCGAGGCCCGGAAGGACTGAAGCTTTCTTT	CASSLASRPGRTEAFF
TRBV5-1	-	TRBJ2-7	many	TGCGCCAGCAGCAAGGAGGGCTACGAGCAGTACTTC	CASSKEGYEQYF
TRBV7-9	-	TRBJ2-2	few	TGTGCCAGCGAAGAGGGGCGCGGGGACACCGGGGAGCTGTTTTTT	CASEEGRGDTGELFF
TRBV3-1	-	TRBJ1-2	few	TGTGCCAGCAGCCAGGGGCCGGGGGGCTACACCTTC	CASSQGPGGYTF
TRBV10-3	TRBD1	TRBJ1-6	many	TGTGCCATCAGTGATGGGACAGGGACCGGTAATTCACCCCTCCACTTT	CAISDGTGTGNSPLHF
TRBV12-3/TRBV12-4	-	TRBJ2-1	many	TGTGCCAGCAGTTCGATCGGGACACCCGGTTACAATGAGCAGTTCTTC	CASSSIGTPGYNEQFF
TRBV20-1	TRBD1	TRBJ2-2	few	TGCAGTGCTAGACGAGGGACAGGGGACACCGGGGAGCTGTTTTTT	CSARRGTGDTGELFF